This entry is about one TCR beta chain. Across 24 US areas, participants ranged in age from roughly 18 to 95 years. Cohort allocation depended upon clinical history that participants reported. This sample is part of a study of blood T cell repertoires in COVID-19. The CDR3 has 16 amino acids. Per the study methods: From reference gene primer amplification, estimates of nucleated cell counts were derived. Only in-frame clones appear in the TCRdb table, and some are missing; sequencing was by immunoSEQ multiplex PCR. The V and J calls and clone size were taken over from that table, and D and trimming were inferred from the DNA. The sample consists of about 200,000 clones, roughly 90% of them appearing once.

V is TRBV21-1 and J is TRBJ2-7; the table's D call of TRBD1 was not tested on the DNA. TRBV21-1 is tagged as a pseudogene. Material: PBMCs or T cells enriched from blood (not recorded which). The origin of this receptor is a woman in her twenties or thirties with acute COVID-19. CDR3 DNA sequence: TGTGCCAGCAGCAGTATGGACAGGGGGTTTAGTTACGAGCAGTACTTC. It codes for CASSSMDRGFSYEQYF.